The present TCR beta chain was sequenced within a study of beta chain features in type 1 diabetes. Study in general: Patients did not differ from healthy donors in age, gender or cell yield. The study examined 107,917,701 sorted cells across all samples. Study-wide points: Any HLA-type effect on TCRB rearrangement remained unresolved here. Significant though moderate, a shortening of TCRB CDR3s appeared in all four CD4+ subsets of Type 1 diabetes patients.

V gave up 2 bases and J gave up 4 bases, with 12 bases separating them. CDR1 is MDHEN and CDR2 is SYDVKM in the germline V gene. This CDR3 contains 15 residues. Reverse transcribing all isolated RNA meant expressed TCRB transcripts were sequenced. Clones were read by immunoSEQ multiplex PCR, and TCRdb kept only the in-frame ones, dropping some. The table has around 260,000 clones, roughly 24% seen once. This clone was counted only a few times. Its target is not known. Sequences were obtained from naive CD4+ T cells from blood. This receptor was obtained from a woman aged 25 to 45 with type 1 diabetes. The rearrangement joins TRBV28 to TRBJ2-1, with a weak D call TRBD2 (6 bases). The CDR3 reads CASSLGASEYNEQFF. CDR3 DNA sequence: TGTGCCAGCAGTTTAGGGGCTAGCGAGTACAATGAGCAGTTCTTC.